This T cell receptor (beta chain) was obtained from a study of tumor-infiltrating lymphocytes in primary liver carcinoma (dated by TCRdb to the late 2010s). Describing the broader study: Surgical resection was performed in China between November 2015 and early 2016 on four or five patients with histopathologically diagnosed primary liver carcinoma. The tumors of the five patients were staged as T1-T3 N0M0, with maximum diameters ranging from 4.2 to 10 cm. Of the five patients (three men and two women, aged 30 to 69 years), four had hepatocellular carcinoma and one had combined HCC and intrahepatic cholangiocarcinoma. TCRbeta repertoire sequencing covered roughly 35 specimens from 5 patients: 25 or so tumor regions, 5 adjacent noncancerous liver tissues and 5 peripheral blood samples. Samples yielded roughly 3.5 to 8 million productive TCRbeta reads; read depth did not differ significantly between tissue types. Across five regions of each liver tumor, along with adjacent normal tissue and blood, the study brought together TCRbeta repertoire sequencing, expression microarrays and whole-exome sequencing. High reproducibility was observed for the technical replicate repertoires, with mean shared-clone rates about 0.92 and correlation coefficients above 0.95.

For this clonotype: The clone's antigen remains unknown. Within one base of it there is no much larger clone, and no base qualities were kept.

RNA from unsorted whole blood was extracted with TRIzol reagent, and germline DNA was obtained with the DNeasy Blood & Tissue kit. At the time of sampling, the patients had chronic HBV infection and had not received any treatment. Before surgery, about 3.9 milliliters of peripheral blood were drawn into K2EDTA tubes. Including the terminal cysteine and phenylalanine, the CDR3 comprises 11 residues. Left in the record is the CDR3 DNA by itself, 33 bases read in frame from the first base. At the junction V is shortened by 8 bases and J by 2 bases, with 5 bases in between. The study at large found these results: Repertoire overlap was found to be higher between tumor regions (mean roughly 35%) than between tumor-adjacent (roughly 17%) or tumor-blood (approximately 15%) pairs, consistent with antigen-driven expansion. Only four or five patients were included in the study, and the authors note that the findings should be validated in a larger study. Compared with blood, tumors had a significantly larger share of the repertoire taken up by the top 250 clones (p = 0.039). Bulk unsorted samples precluded comparing CD4+ and CD8+ T cell repertoires. Only the TCR beta chain was sequenced, so true repertoire diversity is likely underestimated because unpaired alpha chains were not captured.

TCRbeta-specific cDNA was reverse-transcribed from 500 ng total RNA using a constant-region primer and ProtoScript II reverse transcriptase. Construction of the TCRbeta libraries relied on three nested rounds of multiplex PCR, following a slightly modified ARM-PCR procedure. Each of the first two PCR rounds ran for nine to ten cycles and used multiplex TRBV1-TRBV30 forward primers together with a Cbeta reverse primer. Sample barcodes and Illumina adapters were added in a final 25-cycle PCR using Deep VentR polymerase. Before sequencing, amplicons of 200-500 bp were purified from gel using a QIAquick gel extraction kit. An Illumina HiSeq 2500 was used to sequence the TCRbeta amplicons, generating 250-bp paired-end reads. The published analysis was carried out like this. Quality trimming of reads was performed with Trimmomatic v0.33, and paired reads were merged with FLASH v1.2.11 so that full CDR3 sequences could be recovered. V, D and J germline segments were assigned to the rearranged TCRbeta sequences by MiGEC v1.2.1b. VDJtools v1.0.0 computed clonotype statistics and Shannon-Wiener diversity indices. To reduce sampling bias, subsequent analyses other than the diversity analysis used only the 250 most abundant clonotypes in each sample. TCRdb reran the public reads through fastp at Q25 and MiXCR, keeping productive beta chains. Each CDR3 protein gets just one entry, which takes the most common genes and DNA from the rows behind it. Here the V and J calls rest on TCRdb's processing, not on the authors' analysis. This sample holds 150,000 to 200,000 distinct CDR3 sequences; 60% were observed only once. About 70% of the sample is in the top ten clones.

Sequenced material: peripheral blood. The TCR sequence derives from a man aged 40-49 years with primary liver carcinoma and hepatitis B virus infection. The chain was built from TRBV12-3 or TRBV12-4 and TRBJ2-3, with no confidently assigned D gene. The CDR3 is CASFYTDTQYF. The DNA sequence is as follows: TGTGCCAGCTTCTACACAGATACGCAGTATTTT.